What follows are 23 T cell receptor beta chains derived from one specimen sequenced in a study of T cell responses to AZD1222 COVID-19 vaccine. Assay used: immunoSEQ multiplex PCR; TCRdb lists only in-frame clones, some missing. Seen here are about 140,000 clones, approximately 90% observed once, and the top ten hold 1% to 1.5%. The sequences come from peripheral blood, collected 28 days after the second AZD1222 dose. These receptors came from an adult who received the AZD1222 COVID-19 vaccine.

This rearrangement joins TRBV6-5 to TRBJ2-7; perhaps TRBD2 as D (5 bases). The CDR3 spans 16 residues. Germline-derived CDR1 and CDR2 are MNHEY and SVGAGI. Trimming stripped 0 bases from V and 3 bases from J, with 15 bases between. CDR3 DNA: TGTGCCAGCAGTTACTCGGTCCGGAGGCAATACTACGAGCAGTACTTC. This sequence encodes CASSYSVRRQYYEQYF.

The V and J genes are TRBV2 and TRBJ1-1; D not certain. This CDR3 has 14 residues. V was trimmed by 4 bases and J by 1 base, leaving 10 bases between them. The germline V gene has CDR1 SNHLY and CDR2 FYNNEI. CDR3 amino acids: CASSVHGPNTEAFF. Written as DNA, the CDR3 is TGTGCCAGCAGTGTCCACGGCCCGAACACTGAAGCTTTCTTT. Full variable domain (outside the CDR3, taken from reference TRBV2 and TRBJ1-1): EPEVTQTPSHQVTQMGQEVILRCVPISNHLYFYWYRQILGQKVEFLVSFYNNEISEKSEIFDDQFSVERPDGSNFTLKIRSTKLEDSAMYFCASSVHGPNTEAFFGQGTRLTVV.

A single count supports this clone. The chain couples TRBV15 to TRBJ2-1; 8 bases are a match to TRBD2. Germline V lookup: CDR1 LNHNV, CDR2 YYDKDF (reference sequence). The CDR3 is made up of 16 amino acids. Trimming cost V 1 base and J 8 bases; bases outside gene matches: 10. CDR3 amino acids: CATSRVTGGARDEQFF. The CDR3 DNA is TGTGCCACCAGCAGAGTTACGGGGGGGGCCCGGGATGAGCAGTTCTTC.

The rearrangement uses TRBV4-2 and TRBJ2-6; TRBD1 matches at 7 bases. Germline assignment: CDR1 LGHNA and CDR2 YNFKEQ. There are 17 residues in the CDR3. Losses at the gene ends were 1 base for V and 0 bases for J; bases not matched to a gene: 3. Written as DNA, the CDR3 is TGTGCCAGCAGCCAAGTAGGGACAGCCTCTGGGGCCAACGTCCTGACTTTC. It yields the protein CASSQVGTASGANVLTF.

This clone was picked up one time. This chain links TRBV7-8 with TRBJ1-1; 9 bases match TRBD1. The junction had 4 bases not matched to a gene; V was cut back by 5 bases and J by 6 bases. Germline loops: CDR1 SGHVS, CDR2 FQNEAQ. This CDR3 region has 13 residues. The CDR3: CASSRDRDAEAFF. In DNA form, the CDR3 reads TGTGCCAGCAGCCGGGACAGGGACGCTGAAGCTTTCTTT.

This chain connects TRBV2 to TRBJ1-1; 8 bases fit TRBD1. The CDR3 is 12 residues long. Trimming at V came to 4 bases and at J to 10 bases, leaving 5 bases not matched to a gene. Germline V gene lookup returns CDR1 SNHLY and CDR2 FYNNEI. In DNA, the CDR3 is TGTGCCAGCAGTGGCAGGGGGCCGGTAGCTTTCTTT. This sequence encodes CASSGRGPVAFF.

This clone occurred once. V gene TRBV20-1 combines with J gene TRBJ1-4, with D uncertain. Looked up from germline, CDR1 is DFQATT and CDR2 is SNEGSKA (reference sequence). The CDR3 runs 13 residues. V dropped 3 bases and J dropped 0 bases, with 5 bases sitting between them. The CDR3 region has the DNA TGCAGTGCTAGTAAGCCAACTAATGAAAAACTGTTTTTT. Translating gives CSASKPTNEKLFF.

The V gene is TRBV29-1, the J gene TRBJ1-2, with D perhaps matching TRBD1 (5 bases). Germline assignment: CDR1 SQVTM and CDR2 ANQGSEA. The CDR3 runs to 11 residues. Trimming left V 6 bases short and J 3 bases short, with 8 bases between. CDR3 nucleotides: TGCAGCGTGGGACGGGACTATGGCTACACCTTC. Its translation is CSVGRDYGYTF.

The chain recombines TRBV18 with TRBJ1-1, with 10 bases identical to TRBD1. In germline, CDR1 is KGHSH, CDR2 LQKENI. The V gene end was trimmed by 5 bases and the J gene end by 8 bases; junction bases not matched to a gene: 5. CDR3 length equals 13 residues. This chain's CDR3 is CASSLGTGEEAFF. In DNA form, the CDR3 reads TGTGCCAGCTCATTAGGGACAGGGGAGGAAGCTTTCTTT.

V and J are TRBV6-4 and TRBJ1-1, with D possibly being TRBD1 (5 bases). Between the trimmed V and J ends, which lost 11 bases and 3 bases, there was a span of 19 bases. Germline values: CDR1 MRHNA, CDR2 SNTAGT. The CDR3 sequence is 14 residues long. The CDR3 nucleotides read TGTGCCCCTGATGATCGGGGGGGGGACACTGAAGCTTTCTTT. Translating it yields CAPDDRGGDTEAFF.

The rearrangement joins TRBV7-9 to TRBJ1-1; TRBD1 aligns across 9 bases. Germline CDR1 reads SEHNR; CDR2 reads FQNEAQ (reference sequence). The CDR3 totals 16 residues. V dropped 5 bases and J dropped 2; count of bases not matched to a gene: 9. The CDR3 DNA follows: TGTGCCAGCAGCCCACGGGACAGGGACCTTAACACTGAAGCTTTCTTT. Translation: CASSPRDRDLNTEAFF.

This sequence joins TRBV3-1 (or the pseudogene TRBV3-2) and TRBJ2-5, with D hard to call. Trimming shortened V by 7 bases and J by 4 bases, and 16 bases separated the two germline ends. CDR3 length equals 14 residues. Germline values: CDR1 LGHDT, CDR2 YNNKEL (reference sequence). CDR3 sequence: CASTPATRVETQYF. CDR3 DNA: TGTGCCAGCACACCAGCCACCCGGGTAGAGACCCAGTACTTC.

The chain uses TRBV6-1 and TRBJ2-5, with 9 positions matching TRBD2. The CDR3 sequence is 17 residues long. In germline, CDR1 is MNHNS, CDR2 SASEGT. The V segment lost 3 bases and the J segment 4 bases; nucleotides outside the gene matches: 12. CDR3 sequence (DNA): TGTGCCAGCAGTGATTATAGCGGGAGTTCGAAGGGAGAGACCCAGTACTTC. Its protein is CASSDYSGSSKGETQYF.

This clone has just a few counts. V and J are TRBV28 and TRBJ2-7; 7 positions match TRBD2. The CDR3 extends over 14 amino acids. The germline CDR1 and CDR2 sequences are MDHEN and SYDVKM. V dropped 2 bases and J dropped 0; count of bases not matched to a gene: 1. The CDR3 spells CASSLRGVSYEQYF. CDR3 sequence (DNA): TGTGCCAGCAGTTTACGGGGGGTCTCCTACGAGCAGTACTTC. Full variable domain (rest looked up from reference TRBV28 and TRBJ2-7): DVKVTQSSRYLVKRTGEKVFLECVQDMDHENMFWYRQDPGLGLRLIYFSYDVKMKEKGDIPEGYSVSREKKERFSLILESASTNQTSMYLCASSLRGVSYEQYFGPGTRLTVT.

This clone was seen only once. The rearrangement uses TRBV6-5 and TRBJ2-7, with 9 bases identical to TRBD1. Germline trimming cut 6 bases from V and 2 bases from J; bases unmatched to any gene: 8. Germline CDR1 and CDR2: MNHEY and SVGAGI. The CDR3 has 15 amino acids. CDR3 sequence: CASRGRRQGAYEQYF. DNA of the CDR3: TGTGCCAGCAGAGGTCGAAGACAGGGGGCCTACGAGCAGTACTTC.

A word on this clone: At the DNA level, this CDR3 is encoded by other sequences in the same sample as well. The chain combines TRBV7-3 with TRBJ1-3; D perhaps matches TRBD1 (6 bases). The CDR3 runs to 14 residues. The germline CDR1 and CDR2 sequences are SGHTA and FQGTGA. V was cut by 5 bases and J by 0 bases, with 8 bases left in between. CDR3 residues: CASSPDSSGNTIYF. The CDR3 region has the DNA TGTGCCAGCAGCCCGGACAGCTCTGGAAACACCATATATTTT.

CDR3 in DNA: TGCGCCAGCAGCCAAGGGAGAATTCAACTAGCGGCGAACAATGAGCAGTTCTTC. Protein sequence: CASSQGRIQLAANNEQFF. The V and J genes are TRBV4-1 and TRBJ2-1, with 8 bases lining up with TRBD2. Germline V gives CDR1 MGHRA, CDR2 YSYEKL. The CDR3 totals 18 residues. Losses at the gene ends were 1 base for V and 5 bases for J; bases not matched to a gene: 13.

This rearrangement joins TRBV28 to TRBJ1-5; D remains ambiguous. This CDR3 comprises 14 residues. The germline gives CDR1 MDHEN, CDR2 SYDVKM. V shed 4 bases and J shed 1 base, with 8 bases lying between them. The CDR3 DNA is TGTGCCAGCAGTTCGGATAGGAGCAATCAGCCCCAGCATTTT. Protein product: CASSSDRSNQPQHF.

The count of this clone is one. J is TRBJ1-2 and V is TRBV28; the match to TRBD1 covers 9 bases. V dropped 6 bases and J dropped 8; count of bases not matched to a gene: 13. CDR1 is MDHEN, CDR2 SYDVKM, per germline. This CDR3 is built from 15 residues. The CDR3 protein is CASRTRGQGVRGYTF. The DNA for the CDR3 is TGTGCCAGCAGAACTAGGGGACAGGGCGTAAGGGGCTACACCTTC.

As for this clone: In the same sample, other DNA sequences code for this CDR3. The J gene is TRBJ2-3, the V gene TRBV12-3 or TRBV12-4; D remains ambiguous. Trimming took 6 bases from V and 2 from J, leaving 3 bases between them. The CDR3 extends over 11 amino acids. The CDR3 is CASSLTDTQYF. CDR3 in DNA: TGTGCCAGCAGCCTCACAGATACGCAGTATTTT.

The genes are TRBV9 and TRBJ2-2; 8 bases are a match to TRBD2. V gave up 2 bases and J gave up 6 bases; unmatched junction bases: 9. CDR1 is SGDLS and CDR2 is YYNGEE in the germline V gene. The CDR3 has 16 amino acids. This CDR3 reads CASSVRDSGISGELFF. CDR3 sequence (DNA): TGTGCCAGCAGCGTCCGGGATAGCGGGATCTCCGGGGAGCTGTTTTTT.

The rearrangement links TRBV4-1 to TRBJ2-3, with D tentatively TRBD1 (6 bases). CDR1 is MGHRA, CDR2 YSYEKL, per germline. The V gene lost 3 bases and the J gene lost 6 bases, with 7 bases spanning the gap. The CDR3 spans 12 residues. CDR3 protein: CASSQQGDTQYF. CDR3 sequence (DNA): TGCGCCAGCAGCCAGCAGGGGGATACGCAGTATTTT.

The chain is built from TRBV7-9 and TRBJ1-1; 7 bases map to TRBD1. CDR3 length: 14 amino acids. J was trimmed by 1 base and V by 5 bases; bases with no gene match: 4. Germline V gives CDR1 SEHNR, CDR2 FQNEAQ (reference sequence). CDR3 protein: CASSRTGGNTEAFF. CDR3 sequence (DNA): TGTGCCAGCAGCCGGACAGGAGGGAACACTGAAGCTTTCTTT.